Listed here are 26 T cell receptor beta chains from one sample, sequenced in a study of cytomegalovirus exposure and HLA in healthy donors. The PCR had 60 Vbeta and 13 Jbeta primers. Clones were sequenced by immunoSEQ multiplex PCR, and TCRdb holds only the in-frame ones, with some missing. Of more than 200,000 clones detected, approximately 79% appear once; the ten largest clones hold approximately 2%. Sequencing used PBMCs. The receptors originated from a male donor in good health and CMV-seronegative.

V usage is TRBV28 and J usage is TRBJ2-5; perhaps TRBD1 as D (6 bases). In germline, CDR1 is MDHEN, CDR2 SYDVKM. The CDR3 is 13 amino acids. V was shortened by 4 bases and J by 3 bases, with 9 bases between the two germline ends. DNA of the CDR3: TGTGCCAGCAGTTCCGGGACAAAAGAGACCCAGTACTTC. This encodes CASSSGTKETQYF.

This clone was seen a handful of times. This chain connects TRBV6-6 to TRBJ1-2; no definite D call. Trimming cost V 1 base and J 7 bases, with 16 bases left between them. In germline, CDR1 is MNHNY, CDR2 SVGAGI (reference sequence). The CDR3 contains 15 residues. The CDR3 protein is CASSYLSRMSAGYTF. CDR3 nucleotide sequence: TGTGCCAGCAGTTACTTGTCCAGGATGTCCGCTGGCTACACCTTC.

CDR3: CASSYPGQQQYF. The CDR3 bases are TGTGCCAGCAGCTACCCGGGACAGCAGCAGTACTTC. V and J are TRBV11-2 and TRBJ2-7; 7 bases are shared with TRBD1. Germline CDR1 and CDR2: SGHAT and FQNNGV. This CDR3 comprises 12 residues. Trimming removed 4 bases from V and 8 bases from J; junction bases left unmatched: 5.

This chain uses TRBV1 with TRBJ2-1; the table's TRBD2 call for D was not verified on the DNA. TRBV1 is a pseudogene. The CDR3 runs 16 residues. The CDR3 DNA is TGCACCAGCAGCCAAACCCCTAGCGGAACTTACAATGAGCAGTTCTTC. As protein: CTSSQTPSGTYNEQFF.

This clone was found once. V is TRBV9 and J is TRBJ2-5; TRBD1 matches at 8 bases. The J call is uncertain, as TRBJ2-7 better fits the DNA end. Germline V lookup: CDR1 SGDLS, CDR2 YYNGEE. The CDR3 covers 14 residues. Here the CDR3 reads CASSAGQVSYEQYF. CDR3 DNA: TGTGCCAGCAGCGCGGGACAGGTCTCCTACGAGCAGTACTTC.

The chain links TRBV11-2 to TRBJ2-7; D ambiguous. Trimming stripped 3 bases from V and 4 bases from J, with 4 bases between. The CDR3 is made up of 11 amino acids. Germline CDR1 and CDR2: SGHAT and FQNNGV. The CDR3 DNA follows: TGTGCCAGCAGCTTTCGTTACGAGCAGTACTTC. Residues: CASSFRYEQYF.

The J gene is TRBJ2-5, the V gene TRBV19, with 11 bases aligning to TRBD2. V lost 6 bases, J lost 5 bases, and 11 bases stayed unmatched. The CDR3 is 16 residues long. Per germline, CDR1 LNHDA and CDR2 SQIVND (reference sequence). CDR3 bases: TGTGCCAGTAGCCCCCTACTAGCGGGAGTGTATGAGACCCAGTACTTC. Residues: CASSPLLAGVYETQYF.

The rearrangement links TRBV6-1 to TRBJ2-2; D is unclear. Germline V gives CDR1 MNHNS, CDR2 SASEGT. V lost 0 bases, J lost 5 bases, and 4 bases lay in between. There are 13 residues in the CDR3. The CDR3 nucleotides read TGTGCCAGCAGTGAAGCTAGAACCGGGGAGCTGTTTTTT. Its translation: CASSEARTGELFF.

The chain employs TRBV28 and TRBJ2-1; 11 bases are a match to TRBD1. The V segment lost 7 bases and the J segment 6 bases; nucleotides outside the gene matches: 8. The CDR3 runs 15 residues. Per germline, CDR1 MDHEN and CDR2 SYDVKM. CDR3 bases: TGTGCCAGCAACGATCCGGGGACAGGGGGCAATGAGCAGTTCTTC. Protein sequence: CASNDPGTGGNEQFF.

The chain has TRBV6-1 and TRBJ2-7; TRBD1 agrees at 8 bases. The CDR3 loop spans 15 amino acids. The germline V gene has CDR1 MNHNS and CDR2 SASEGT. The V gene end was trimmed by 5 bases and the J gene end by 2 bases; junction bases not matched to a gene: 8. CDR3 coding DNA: TGTGCCAGCAGTCAAGACAGGGGAAGAGCCTACGAGCAGTACTTC. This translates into CASSQDRGRAYEQYF.

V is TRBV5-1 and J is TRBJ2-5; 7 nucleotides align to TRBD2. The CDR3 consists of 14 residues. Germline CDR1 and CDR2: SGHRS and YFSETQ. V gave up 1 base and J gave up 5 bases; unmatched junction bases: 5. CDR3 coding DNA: TGCGCCAGCAGCTTGACTAGCGCGGATGAGACCCAGTACTTC. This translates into CASSLTSADETQYF.

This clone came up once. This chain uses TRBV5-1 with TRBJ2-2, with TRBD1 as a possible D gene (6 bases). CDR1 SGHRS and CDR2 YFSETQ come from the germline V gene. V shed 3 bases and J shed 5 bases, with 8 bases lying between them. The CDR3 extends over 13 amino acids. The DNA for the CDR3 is TGCGCCAGCAGCTACGACAGGACCGGGGAGCTGTTTTTT. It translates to CASSYDRTGELFF.

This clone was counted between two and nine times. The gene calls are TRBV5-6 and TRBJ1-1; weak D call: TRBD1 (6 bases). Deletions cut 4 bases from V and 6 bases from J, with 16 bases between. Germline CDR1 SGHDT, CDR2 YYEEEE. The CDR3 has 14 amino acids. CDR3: CASSGTGLSAEAFF. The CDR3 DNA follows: TGTGCCAGCAGCGGAACAGGGTTATCTGCTGAAGCTTTCTTT.

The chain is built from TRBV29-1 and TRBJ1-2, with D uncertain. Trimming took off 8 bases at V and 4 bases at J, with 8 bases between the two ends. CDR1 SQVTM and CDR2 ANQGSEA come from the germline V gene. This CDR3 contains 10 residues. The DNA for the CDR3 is TGCAGCATCCTTTTCTATGGCTACACCTTC. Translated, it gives CSILFYGYTF.

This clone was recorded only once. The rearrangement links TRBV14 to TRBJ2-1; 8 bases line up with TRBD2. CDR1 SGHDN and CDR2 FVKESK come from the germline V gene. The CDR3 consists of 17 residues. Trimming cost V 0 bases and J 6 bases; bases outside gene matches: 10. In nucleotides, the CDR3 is TGTGCCAGCAGCCAAGATTTCGGAGCGGGAGTCCGCAATGAGCAGTTCTTC. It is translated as CASSQDFGAGVRNEQFF.

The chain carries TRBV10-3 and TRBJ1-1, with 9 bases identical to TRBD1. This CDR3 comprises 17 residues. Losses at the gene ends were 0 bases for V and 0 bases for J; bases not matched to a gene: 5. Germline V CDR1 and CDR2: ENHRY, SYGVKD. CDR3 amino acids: CAISESGTGFLNTEAFF. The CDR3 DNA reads TGTGCCATCAGTGAGTCTGGGACAGGGTTCCTGAACACTGAAGCTTTCTTT.

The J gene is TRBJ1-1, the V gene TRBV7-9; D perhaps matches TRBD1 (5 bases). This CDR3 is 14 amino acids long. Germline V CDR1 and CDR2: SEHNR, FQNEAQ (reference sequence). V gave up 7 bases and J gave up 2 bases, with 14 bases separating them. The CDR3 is CASNSVRGNTEAFF. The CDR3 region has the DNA TGTGCCAGCAACTCCGTAAGGGGAAACACTGAAGCTTTCTTT.

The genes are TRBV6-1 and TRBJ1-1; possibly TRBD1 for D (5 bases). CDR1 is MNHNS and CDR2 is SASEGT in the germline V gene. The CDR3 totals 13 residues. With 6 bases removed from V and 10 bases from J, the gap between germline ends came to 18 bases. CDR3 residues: CASRPTGDLRAFF. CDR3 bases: TGTGCCAGCAGACCTACGGGGGATTTGAGAGCTTTCTTT.

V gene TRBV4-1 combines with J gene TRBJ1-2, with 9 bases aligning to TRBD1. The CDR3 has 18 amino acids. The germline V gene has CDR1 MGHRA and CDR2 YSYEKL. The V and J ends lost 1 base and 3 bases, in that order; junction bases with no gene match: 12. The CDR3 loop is CASSQGPLQGARDYGYTF. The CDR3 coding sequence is TGCGCCAGCAGCCAAGGCCCGCTACAGGGGGCGCGCGACTATGGCTACACCTTC.

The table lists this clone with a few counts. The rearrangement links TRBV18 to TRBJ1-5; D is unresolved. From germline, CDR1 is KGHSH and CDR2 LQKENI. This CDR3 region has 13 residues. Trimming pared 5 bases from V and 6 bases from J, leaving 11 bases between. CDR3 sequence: CASSAGVAQPQHF. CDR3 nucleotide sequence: TGTGCCAGCTCAGCCGGAGTGGCTCAGCCCCAGCATTTT.

DNA of the CDR3: TGTGCCAGCAGCCTCGAGGACAGCCGCACAACGGCTTTCTTT. It specifies CASSLEDSRTTAFF. The V and J genes are TRBV9 and TRBJ1-1; weak D call: TRBD1 (6 bases). With 4 bases removed from V and 11 bases from J, the gap between germline ends came to 21 bases. CDR3 length: 14 amino acids. The germline gives CDR1 SGDLS, CDR2 YYNGEE.

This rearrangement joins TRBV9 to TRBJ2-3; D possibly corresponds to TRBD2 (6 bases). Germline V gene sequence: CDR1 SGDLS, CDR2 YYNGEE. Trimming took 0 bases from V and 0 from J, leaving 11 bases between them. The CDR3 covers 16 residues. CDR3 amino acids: CASSVDPGTSTDTQYF. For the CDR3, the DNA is TGTGCCAGCAGCGTAGACCCCGGGACTAGCACAGATACGCAGTATTTT.

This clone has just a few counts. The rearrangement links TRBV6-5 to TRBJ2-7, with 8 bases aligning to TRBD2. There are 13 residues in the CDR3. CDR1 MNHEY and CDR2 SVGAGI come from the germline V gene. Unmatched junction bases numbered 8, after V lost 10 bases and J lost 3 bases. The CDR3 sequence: CATRSGGNYEQYF. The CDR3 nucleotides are TGTGCCACCCGCAGCGGGGGTAACTACGAGCAGTACTTC.

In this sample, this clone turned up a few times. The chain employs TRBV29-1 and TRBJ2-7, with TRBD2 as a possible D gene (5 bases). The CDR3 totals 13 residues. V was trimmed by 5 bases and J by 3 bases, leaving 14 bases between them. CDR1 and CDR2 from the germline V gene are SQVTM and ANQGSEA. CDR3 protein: CSVYDSEVYEQYF. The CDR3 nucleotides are TGCAGCGTTTACGACTCGGAGGTCTACGAGCAGTACTTC.

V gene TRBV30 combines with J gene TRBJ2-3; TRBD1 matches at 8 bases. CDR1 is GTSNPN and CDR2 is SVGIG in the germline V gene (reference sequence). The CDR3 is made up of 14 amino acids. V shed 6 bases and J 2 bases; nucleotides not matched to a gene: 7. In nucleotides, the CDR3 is TGTGCCTGTCAGGGACAGGTCTCCACAGATACGCAGTATTTT. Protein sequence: CACQGQVSTDTQYF.

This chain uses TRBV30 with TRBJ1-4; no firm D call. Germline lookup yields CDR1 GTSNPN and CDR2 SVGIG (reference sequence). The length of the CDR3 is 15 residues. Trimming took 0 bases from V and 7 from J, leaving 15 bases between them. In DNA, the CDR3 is TGTGCCTGGAGTGTCGCCCGACTGGCTAGTGAAAAACTGTTTTTT. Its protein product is CAWSVARLASEKLFF.